The present TCR beta chain was sequenced within a study of blood T cell repertoires in COVID-19. Study context: Samples representing acute and convalescent COVID-19 were sourced from the United States, Italy and Spain. The cDNA or gDNA used as material had been derived from T cells, B-cell-depleted T cells, or PBMCs.

In the authors' workflow: Nucleated cell number was recorded as an estimate derived from reference gene primer amplification. Profiling relied on immunoSEQ multiplex PCR, and the TCRdb table lists in-frame clones only, not all of them. V and J calls and clone size come straight from that table; D and trimming were deduced from the DNA. The sample lists about 29,000 clones, approximately 80% occurring once. With 1 base removed from V and 0 bases from J, the gap between germline ends came to 9 bases. This CDR3 comprises 15 residues. The germline gives CDR1 SGHTA, CDR2 FQGTGA. This clone has only one observation.

This TCR was recovered from a woman aged 70-85 years with acute or convalescent COVID-19. Sequencing was carried out using peripheral blood. This rearrangement joins TRBV7-3 to TRBJ1-1; D is undetermined. The CDR3 loop reads CASSLIRLMNTEAFF. CDR3 nucleotides: TGTGCCAGCAGCTTAATACGACTGATGAACACTGAAGCTTTCTTT.